The 29 T cell receptor beta chains reported below all come from one sample, sequenced in a study of cytotoxic CD8 clonotypes in ibrutinib-treated CLL. TCRdb's copy holds only in-frame clones and misses some; the assay was immunoSEQ multiplex PCR. The data contain 300,000 or so clones, approximately 67% of them singletons. This sample comprised PBMCs, obtained after 36 months of ibrutinib treatment. All receptors derive from a human donor with chronic lymphocytic leukemia.

The chain's CDR3 is CASSWRGSFGGELFF. CDR3 DNA sequence: TGTGCCAGCAGCTGGCGGGGGTCCTTCGGCGGGGAGCTGTTTTTT. The V and J genes are TRBV7-2 and TRBJ2-2, with 7 bases aligning to TRBD2. With V trimmed by 4 bases and J by 7 bases, 9 bases remained unmatched. The CDR3 has 15 residues. CDR1 and CDR2 (germline): SGHTA, FQGNSA.

The chain carries TRBV2 and TRBJ2-7, with TRBD1 as a possible D gene (5 bases). This CDR3 contains 12 residues. Germline V gives CDR1 SNHLY, CDR2 FYNNEI. V dropped 8 bases and J dropped 1 base, with 9 bases sitting between them. The CDR3 DNA sequence: TGTGCCAGCCGAAGGGGATCCTACGAGCAGTACTTC. Translating gives CASRRGSYEQYF.

The chain is built from TRBV29-1 and TRBJ1-1; TRBD1 is a possible D gene (6 bases). CDR3 length equals 14 residues. V was clipped by 7 bases and J by 1 base, with 16 bases between them. Looked up from germline, CDR1 is SQVTM and CDR2 is ANQGSEA. CDR3 loop: CSATGGGRNTEAFF. The DNA for the CDR3 is TGCAGCGCCACCGGGGGGGGCCGGAACACTGAAGCTTTCTTT. The variable domain in full, with the rest retrieved from reference TRBV29-1 and TRBJ1-1, is SAVISQKPSRDICQRGTSLTIQCQVDSQVTMMFWYRQQPGQSLTLIATANQGSEATYESGFVIDKFPISRPNLTFSTLTVSNMSPEDSSIYLCSATGGGRNTEAFFGQGTRLTVV.

In regard to this clone: The junction departs from the called germline gene at one end, perhaps through a read error. The chain is built from TRBV9 and TRBJ2-3; the D gene is possibly TRBD2 (7 bases). CDR1 SGDLS and CDR2 YYNGEE come from the germline V gene. The CDR3 has 14 amino acids. DNA for the CDR3: TGTGCCAGCACGGGGGGCCCCACCACAAATACGCAGTATTTT. Protein: CASTGGPTTNTQYF.

The chain uses TRBV29-1 and TRBJ1-1; D is uncertain. The CDR3 has 15 residues. Between the trimmed V and J ends, which lost 0 bases and 3 bases, there was a span of 14 bases. The germline CDR1 and CDR2 sequences are SQVTM and ANQGSEA. In DNA form, the CDR3 reads TGCAGCGTTGAAGATCCAGGTTGGCAGGACACTGAAGCTTTCTTT. It translates to CSVEDPGWQDTEAFF.

The DNA for the CDR3 is TGCAGCGTTGAAGAAAGCCTAGACATTCAGTACTTC. This encodes CSVEESLDIQYF. The chain couples TRBV29-1 to TRBJ2-4; D remains unclear. The ends were cut back, 0 bases at V and 8 bases at J, with 8 bases in the middle. The CDR3 covers 12 residues. Germline CDR1 and CDR2: SQVTM and ANQGSEA.

The chain couples TRBV15 to TRBJ2-3, with 10 bases aligning to TRBD1. V was pared by 4 bases and J by 9 bases, with 10 bases of the junction left unmatched. The CDR3 is made up of 15 amino acids. The germline CDR1 and CDR2 sequences are LNHNV and YYDKDF (reference sequence). CDR3 in amino acids: CATSMLGTGDETQYF. CDR3 DNA sequence: TGTGCCACCAGCATGCTCGGGACAGGGGATGAAACGCAGTATTTT.

This clone has only one observation. CDR3 residues: CASSDPLRRRDTQYF. The CDR3 DNA sequence: TGTGCCAGCAGTGACCCCTTGCGGAGGAGAGATACGCAGTATTTT. The chain employs TRBV9 and TRBJ2-3, with D possibly TRBD2 on 5 matching bases. Trimming left V 5 bases short and J 5 bases short, with 18 bases between. This CDR3 has 15 residues. The V gene's germline CDR1 is SGDLS and CDR2 YYNGEE.

The chain has TRBV6-4 and TRBJ1-2; unclear D gene. V dropped 0 bases and J dropped 6 bases, with 8 bases sitting between them. CDR3 length: 13 amino acids. The germline gives CDR1 MRHNA, CDR2 SNTAGT. The CDR3: CASSDSTGHGYTF. The CDR3 DNA reads TGTGCCAGCAGTGACTCGACCGGGCATGGCTACACCTTC.

With regard to this clone: The same CDR3 also results from other DNA sequences found in this sample. V is TRBV6-5 and J is TRBJ2-1; no clear D. Germline CDR1 MNHEY, CDR2 SVGAGI. Trimming stripped 3 bases from V and 7 bases from J, with 4 bases between. The CDR3 spans 11 residues. The CDR3 loop is CASSYGNEQFF. CDR3 in DNA: TGTGCCAGCAGTTATGGGAATGAGCAGTTCTTC.

V gene TRBV29-1 combines with J gene TRBJ2-7, with a weak D call TRBD1 (7 bases). Germline lookup yields CDR1 SQVTM and CDR2 ANQGSEA. The germline V and J ends were trimmed by 4 bases and 2 bases, with 18 bases remaining between them. The CDR3 has 15 amino acids. The CDR3 region has the DNA TGCAGCGTTGCAGGGGGGATGTCGGTAGCCTACGAGCAGTACTTC. Translation: CSVAGGMSVAYEQYF.

The chain's CDR3 is CASSLDGTVNQPQHF. The CDR3 nucleotides read TGTGCCAGCAGCTTAGATGGGACCGTCAATCAGCCCCAGCATTTT. J is TRBJ1-5 and V is TRBV7-2; tentative D call: TRBD1 (5 bases). V lost 1 base and J lost 3, with 10 bases in between. Looked up from germline, CDR1 is SGHTA and CDR2 is FQGNSA. This CDR3 region has 15 residues.

V gene TRBV6-5 combines with J gene TRBJ2-1; weak D call: TRBD2 (7 bases). Per germline, CDR1 MNHEY and CDR2 SVGAGI. V was trimmed by 8 bases and J by 5 bases, leaving 19 bases between them. The CDR3 covers 15 residues. Here the CDR3 reads CASASGPGGHNEQFF. CDR3 bases: TGTGCCAGCGCTAGCGGTCCCGGGGGGCACAATGAGCAGTTCTTC.

Only a few counts were recorded for this clone. At one of its ends the junction is not consistent with the germline gene, which may arise from a read error. The chain carries TRBV18 and TRBJ2-7; the match to TRBD1 covers 9 bases. CDR1 KGHSH and CDR2 LQKENI come from the germline V gene. The CDR3 runs to 15 residues. The CDR3 sequence is CASSAPDRGDREQYF. The DNA for the CDR3 is TGTGCCAGCTCAGCACCCGACAGGGGGGACCGTGAGCAGTACTTC.

This clone was seen more than once but under ten times. The chain employs TRBV2 and TRBJ2-7; D perhaps matches TRBD1 (5 bases). This CDR3 spans 14 amino acids. The V gene's germline CDR1 is SNHLY and CDR2 FYNNEI. Trimming shortened V by 3 bases and J by 3 bases, and 12 bases separated the two germline ends. Here the CDR3 DNA reads TGTGCCAGCAGTGATACAGGAAAAAGCTACGAGCAGTACTTC. Translated, it gives CASSDTGKSYEQYF.

V usage is TRBV7-3 and J usage is TRBJ2-5; weak D call: TRBD2 (5 bases). Germline CDR1 reads SGHTA; CDR2 reads FQGTGA. The germline V and J ends were trimmed by 3 bases and 7 bases, with 15 bases remaining between them. The length of the CDR3 is 14 residues. The CDR3 loop is CASSFAGSLGTQYF. As DNA, the CDR3 is TGTGCCAGCAGCTTTGCGGGCAGTCTTGGGACCCAGTACTTC.

This clone showed up just a few times. This chain links TRBV15 with TRBJ2-6; D not certain. The length of the CDR3 is 15 residues. V was shortened by 3 bases and J by 2 bases, with 8 bases between the two germline ends. In germline, CDR1 is LNHNV, CDR2 YYDKDF (reference sequence). CDR3: CATSSIDAGANVLTF. Here the CDR3 DNA reads TGTGCCACCAGCAGCATAGACGCTGGGGCCAACGTCCTGACTTTC.

This clone is a singleton in its sample. The chain joins TRBV6-1 to TRBJ2-3; 8 positions match TRBD1. V shed 5 bases and J 6 bases; nucleotides not matched to a gene: 4. Germline values: CDR1 MNHNS, CDR2 SASEGT. CDR3 size: 13 residues. The DNA for the CDR3 is TGTGCCAGCAGTCCTACAGGGGGTGATACGCAGTATTTT. Its protein product is CASSPTGGDTQYF.

V is TRBV2 and J is TRBJ2-2, with D uncertain. V shed 7 bases and J shed 0 bases, with 9 bases lying between them. Germline V gene data show CDR1 as SNHLY and CDR2 as FYNNEI. The CDR3 is 14 residues long. The CDR3 DNA follows: TGTGCCAGCATTAGACATTCGAACACCGGGGAGCTGTTTTTT. This sequence encodes CASIRHSNTGELFF.

There are a few counts of this clone. V and J are TRBV7-2 and TRBJ1-4, with TRBD1 matching over 8 bases. Unmatched junction bases numbered 8, after V lost 5 bases and J lost 6 bases. The CDR3 sequence is 15 residues long. Germline V gives CDR1 SGHTA, CDR2 FQGNSA. CDR3 in amino acids: CASSPDRGLHEKLFF. As DNA, the CDR3 is TGTGCCAGCAGCCCAGACAGGGGTCTGCATGAAAAACTGTTTTTT. The whole variable domain, remainder taken from reference TRBV7-2 and TRBJ1-4, is GAGVSQSPSNKVTEKGKDVELRCDPISGHTALYWYRQSLGQGLEFLIYFQGNSAPDKSGLPSDRFSAERTGGSVSTLTIQRTQQEDSAVYLCASSPDRGLHEKLFFGSGTQLSVL.

This clone has a handful of counts. The rearrangement links TRBV25-1 to TRBJ2-7; D is undetermined. This CDR3 comprises 11 residues. Per germline, CDR1 MGHDK and CDR2 SYGVNS. The V and J ends lost 3 bases and 3 bases respectively, with 3 bases between them. The CDR3 bases are TGTGCCAGCAGTGAGTTCTACGAGCAGTACTTC. This translates into CASSEFYEQYF.

The chain is built from TRBV19 and TRBJ1-2; 9 nucleotides align to TRBD1. The CDR3 covers 15 residues. Germline loops: CDR1 LNHDA, CDR2 SQIVND (reference sequence). V gave up 5 bases and J gave up 3 bases; unmatched junction bases: 7. CDR3 DNA sequence: TGTGCCAGTAGTGTCGGACAGGGGTGGGACTATGGCTACACCTTC. Its translation is CASSVGQGWDYGYTF.

This chain uses TRBV2 with TRBJ2-5; 8 bases are a match to TRBD1. Per germline, CDR1 SNHLY and CDR2 FYNNEI. The CDR3 is 14 residues long. V lost 3 bases and J lost 1; bases outside the gene matches: 1. CDR3 region: CASSEDRAQETQYF. The CDR3 DNA sequence: TGTGCCAGCAGTGAGGACAGGGCCCAAGAGACCCAGTACTTC. The variable domain in full, completed from reference TRBV2 and TRBJ2-5, reads EPEVTQTPSHQVTQMGQEVILRCVPISNHLYFYWYRQILGQKVEFLVSFYNNEISEKSEIFDDQFSVERPDGSNFTLKIRSTKLEDSAMYFCASSEDRAQETQYFGPGTRLLVL.

This clone was recorded a few times. This chain links TRBV20-1 with TRBJ2-7; no reliable D call. Germline CDR1 and CDR2: DFQATT and SNEGSKA (reference sequence). The CDR3 totals 9 residues. This chain's CDR3 is CSTSYEQYF. CDR3 sequence (DNA): TGCAGCACTTCCTACGAGCAGTACTTC.

The rearrangement joins TRBV27 to TRBJ2-1; 13 positions agree with TRBD2. The germline gives CDR1 MNHEY, CDR2 SMNVEV (reference sequence). The CDR3 length is 17 residues. The V segment lost 7 bases and the J segment 7 bases; nucleotides outside the gene matches: 13. The CDR3 sequence is CASTGTSGKTGRNEQFF. CDR3 bases: TGTGCCAGCACCGGGACTAGCGGGAAGACGGGGAGGAATGAGCAGTTCTTC.

The CDR3: CASSKQGMNTEAFF. The CDR3 DNA is TGTGCCAGCAGCAAACAGGGTATGAACACTGAAGCTTTCTTT. The gene calls are TRBV9 and TRBJ1-1; a possible D gene is TRBD1 (6 bases). The V and J ends lost 4 bases and 0 bases respectively, with 10 bases between them. The CDR3 contains 14 residues. In germline, CDR1 is SGDLS, CDR2 YYNGEE.

The chain recombines TRBV13 with TRBJ2-7; the match to TRBD2 covers 7 bases. This CDR3 region has 17 residues. Germline CDR1 reads PRHDT; CDR2 reads FYEKMQ (reference sequence). Trimming cost V 1 base and J 5 bases; bases outside gene matches: 14. CDR3 nucleotides: TGTGCCAGCAGCTTAGCTTTCCTAGCGGCGGAGGGCCACGAGCAGTACTTC. This encodes CASSLAFLAAEGHEQYF.

The chain combines TRBV2 with TRBJ2-7; D remains ambiguous. This CDR3 region has 14 residues. The germline V gene encodes CDR1 SNHLY and CDR2 FYNNEI. V was clipped by 3 bases and J by 1 base, with 10 bases between them. The CDR3: CASSDWRPSYEQYF. CDR3 nucleotide sequence: TGTGCCAGCAGTGATTGGCGTCCTTCCTACGAGCAGTACTTC.

The J gene is TRBJ2-1, the V gene TRBV27, with 8 bases identical to TRBD2. The germline V gene encodes CDR1 MNHEY and CDR2 SMNVEV (reference sequence). The junction had 11 bases not matched to a gene; V was cut back by 6 bases and J by 4 bases. The CDR3 sequence is 16 residues long. DNA of the CDR3: TGTGCCAGCAGCTTCGAGCGGGGGACCCTGTACAATGAGCAGTTCTTC. Encoded protein: CASSFERGTLYNEQFF.